This TCR beta chain was captured by sequencing in a study of molecular identifiers for immune sequencing clone quantification. On this clonotype itself: Its antigen is unknown.

TCR libraries were built in bulk with a published protocol and specific TCR primers. Each CDR3 protein is one row after TCRdb ran MiXCR on the PCR reads. The table lists 400,000 to 600,000 distinct CDR3 sequences, about 20% of them singletons. V was pared by 2 bases and J by 6 bases, with 7 bases of the junction left unmatched. This CDR3 has 16 amino acids. Looked up from germline, CDR1 is MNHEY and CDR2 is SMNVEV (reference sequence). Between about 18,000 and 1,000,000 sorted cells, with 10%, 30% or 50% RNA, yielded naive CD8 libraries. The study, taken as a whole, reports: Whereas clones above 20 RNA copies held under 1% of naive-cell molecules, they held over 97% of effector molecules. Clone sizes that are highly expanded could be underestimated when identical TCR molecules share a barcode.

This receptor was identified in a human donor in good health. Some libraries in this study had Jurkat cell RNA spiked in. The chain combines TRBV27 with TRBJ2-1; 10 bases are shared with TRBD1. The specimen was naive CD8+ T cells from blood, with Jurkat cell RNA spiked in. Subset specified: FACS-sorted CD8+CD4-CCR7+CD45RA+ naive T cells. CDR3: CASSLVLRTGGNEQFF. The CDR3 nucleotides read TGTGCCAGCAGTTTAGTATTACGGACAGGGGGCAATGAGCAGTTCTTC.